The 25 T cell receptor beta chains below were found in one sample sequenced in a study of blood T cell repertoires in COVID-19 (TCRdb year 2020). Library preparation was by the immunoSEQ multiplex PCR assay. The table was pulled from immuneACCESS by TCRdb, which kept in-frame rearrangements only. Such tables lose some clones; where checked, under half of the loss comes from unresolved V genes, and the rest has no known cause. For this sample the table gives some 300,000 clones, of which approximately 89% were detected only once. Of the sample, roughly 6.9% is held by the ten largest clones. The sequenced material came from peripheral blood. All receptors come from a woman aged 30 to 39 who had recovered from COVID-19.

The chain couples TRBV10-3 to TRBJ2-7; 10 bases are shared with TRBD1. The CDR3 is made up of 15 amino acids. The ends lost 6 bases at V and 2 bases at J; junction bases unmatched: 7. Germline CDR1 reads ENHRY; CDR2 reads SYGVKD. The CDR3 reads CAISGGDRGTYEQYF. In DNA form, the CDR3 reads TGTGCCATCAGCGGCGGGGACAGGGGAACCTACGAGCAGTACTTC.

CDR3 DNA: TGTGCCAGCAGTTACTCACCCAGGGGGAACACTGAAGCTTTCTTT. Its protein is CASSYSPRGNTEAFF. The rearrangement uses TRBV6-6 and TRBJ1-1; a possible D gene is TRBD1 (6 bases). V was cut by 0 bases and J by 1 base, with 9 bases left in between. The germline V gene encodes CDR1 MNHNY and CDR2 SVGAGI (reference sequence). The CDR3 runs 15 residues.

This chain joins TRBV2 and TRBJ2-3; 7 bases align to TRBD1. Germline trimming cut 9 bases from V and 0 bases from J; bases unmatched to any gene: 9. Looked up from germline, CDR1 is SNHLY and CDR2 is FYNNEI. The CDR3 spans 15 residues. CDR3 residues: CASYSGTASTDTQYF. CDR3 sequence (DNA): TGTGCCAGTTACTCCGGGACAGCTAGCACAGATACGCAGTATTTT.

The chain links TRBV13 to TRBJ2-4; 11 positions agree with TRBD1. The germline CDR1 and CDR2 sequences are PRHDT and FYEKMQ (reference sequence). The CDR3 length is 19 residues. With 3 bases clipped from V and 0 bases from J, the junction kept 10 bases outside the gene matches. The CDR3 nucleotides are TGTGCCAGCAGCTTGTCCGGGACAGGGGGATCCCTAGCCAAAAACATTCAGTACTTC. This encodes CASSLSGTGGSLAKNIQYF.

V usage is TRBV6-5 and J usage is TRBJ2-3; D is ambiguous. Germline values: CDR1 MNHEY, CDR2 SVGAGI. CDR3 length equals 16 residues. V was trimmed by 0 bases and J by 2 bases, leaving 12 bases between them. The DNA of the CDR3 is TGTGCCAGCAGTTACTCGAGGTACCCTCACACAGATACGCAGTATTTT. Amino acid sequence: CASSYSRYPHTDTQYF.

The chain carries TRBV2 and TRBJ1-1; 10 bases map to TRBD1. V shed 7 bases and J 5 bases; nucleotides not matched to a gene: 10. Germline lookup yields CDR1 SNHLY and CDR2 FYNNEI. The CDR3 loop spans 15 amino acids. The CDR3 DNA is TGTGCCAGCACTGACCCGGGACAGGGGAGAACTGAAGCTTTCTTT. Its translation: CASTDPGQGRTEAFF.

This clone appeared a few times. The CDR3 DNA reads as TGCGCCAGCAGCTTTACTAGCCCCTCCTACAATGAGCAGTTCTTC. Its protein product is CASSFTSPSYNEQFF. This sequence joins TRBV5-1 and TRBJ2-1, with D perhaps TRBD2 (6 bases). Trimming stripped 2 bases from V and 0 bases from J, with 9 bases between. Germline lookup yields CDR1 SGHRS and CDR2 YFSETQ. The CDR3 is 15 residues long. Together with reference TRBV5-1 and TRBJ2-1, the CDR3 gives the full variable domain: KAGVTQTPRYLIKTRGQQVTLSCSPISGHRSVSWYQQTPGQGLQFLFEYFSETQRNKGNFPGRFSGRQFSNSRSEMNVSTLELGDSALYLCASSFTSPSYNEQFFGPGTRLTVL.

As regards this clone: The sample holds other DNA sequences that translate to the same CDR3. The chain couples TRBV2 to TRBJ2-1; 9 nucleotides agree with TRBD1. The CDR3 totals 12 residues. The ends lost 6 bases at V and 8 bases at J; junction bases unmatched: 2. Germline V gene lookup returns CDR1 SNHLY and CDR2 FYNNEI. The CDR3 reads CASSRDRDEQFF. Here the CDR3 DNA reads TGTGCCAGCAGCAGGGACAGGGATGAGCAGTTCTTC.

The chain has TRBV18 and TRBJ2-1, with 9 bases that match TRBD1. CDR3 size: 17 residues. V dropped 1 base and J dropped 4; count of bases not matched to a gene: 8. Germline CDR1 reads KGHSH; CDR2 reads LQKENI. In DNA, the CDR3 is TGTGCCAGCTCACCACGCGCTCCGGGACAGGGATACAATGAGCAGTTCTTC. It encodes CASSPRAPGQGYNEQFF.

This clone was detected once. This rearrangement joins TRBV28 to TRBJ1-6; no clear D. CDR1 and CDR2 (germline): MDHEN, SYDVKM. V was trimmed by 5 bases and J by 2 bases, leaving 16 bases between them. The CDR3 contains 17 residues. CDR3 DNA: TGTGCCAGCAGTCCTTATTCGACATCGGCCTATAATTCACCCCTCCACTTT. This sequence encodes CASSPYSTSAYNSPLHF.

This clone has only a few counts. The chain recombines TRBV18 with TRBJ2-2; the D gene is possibly TRBD1 (5 bases). The V gene's germline CDR1 is KGHSH and CDR2 LQKENI. The CDR3 totals 14 residues. The V and J ends lost 4 bases and 2 bases respectively, with 8 bases between them. This chain's CDR3 is CASSRQKNTGELFF. CDR3 in DNA: TGTGCCAGCTCACGACAGAAAAACACCGGGGAGCTGTTTTTT.

The gene calls are TRBV9 and TRBJ2-7; 10 nucleotides match TRBD1. The germline V gene has CDR1 SGDLS and CDR2 YYNGEE. The CDR3 contains 15 residues. V was pared by 1 base and J by 3 bases, with 4 bases of the junction left unmatched. In DNA, the CDR3 is TGTGCCAGCAGCGTAAAGGGACAGGGGATCTACGAGCAGTACTTC. Translated: CASSVKGQGIYEQYF.

J is TRBJ1-5 and V is TRBV4-1, with a possible D match to TRBD1 (6 bases). The CDR3 totals 19 residues. Germline V gives CDR1 MGHRA, CDR2 YSYEKL. V gave up 4 bases and J gave up 2 bases, with 24 bases separating them. CDR3 sequence (DNA): TGCGCCAGCAGCCCCGGGGGGGGGCGAGGGAATTTTGGCAATCAGCCCCAGCATTTT. This sequence encodes CASSPGGGRGNFGNQPQHF.

The V gene is TRBV18, the J gene TRBJ2-7; 9 nucleotides agree with TRBD1. From germline, CDR1 is KGHSH and CDR2 LQKENI. Losses at the gene ends were 3 bases for V and 3 bases for J; bases not matched to a gene: 3. This CDR3 has 14 residues. The CDR3: CASSPGQGHYEQYF. The CDR3, as DNA: TGTGCCAGCTCACCGGGACAGGGACACTACGAGCAGTACTTC.

This clone was recorded only once. This chain uses TRBV4-1 with TRBJ2-7; 7 nucleotides line up with TRBD1. Germline-derived CDR1 and CDR2 are MGHRA and YSYEKL. V lost 2 bases to trimming and J lost 5 bases; unmatched junction nucleotides: 9. The CDR3 sequence is 15 residues long. The CDR3 DNA follows: TGCGCCAGCAGCCAACAACAGGGGAAACGGGACGAGCAGTACTTC. It codes for CASSQQQGKRDEQYF.

The chain recombines TRBV2 with TRBJ1-1; TRBD1 might be the D (5 bases). CDR3 size: 13 residues. The V end lost 4 bases, the J end lost 5 bases, and 11 bases lay between the germline ends. Germline lookup yields CDR1 SNHLY and CDR2 FYNNEI. Written as DNA, the CDR3 is TGTGCCAGCAGTGGGCAGGGTAGAACTGAAGCTTTCTTT. Residues: CASSGQGRTEAFF.

The rearrangement uses TRBV28 and TRBJ1-1; TRBD1 is a possible D gene (5 bases). Germline V gene lookup returns CDR1 MDHEN and CDR2 SYDVKM. The length of the CDR3 is 12 residues. Deletions cut 3 bases from V and 11 bases from J, with 13 bases between. CDR3 amino acids: CASSLQGKSAFF. The CDR3 DNA reads TGTGCCAGCAGTTTGCAGGGCAAGTCGGCTTTCTTT.

In the case of this clone: It is unclear where the CDR3 begins or ends on the DNA, so no DNA is shown, and the CDR3 is as TCRdb lists it. The chain combines TRBV27 with TRBJ2-7; the table's D call TRBD1 went unverified against the DNA. Inclusive of both ends, the CDR3 amounts to 15 amino acids. Germline V gene lookup returns CDR1 MNHEY and CDR2 SMNVEV (reference sequence). This chain's CDR3 is CASSSSDRLGYEQYF.

The chain employs TRBV19 and TRBJ1-4, with 8 bases fitting TRBD1. The CDR3 is 14 amino acids. Germline V gene lookup returns CDR1 LNHDA and CDR2 SQIVND (reference sequence). With V trimmed by 6 bases and J by 2 bases, 2 bases remained unmatched. The CDR3 loop reads CASRRDRTNEKLFF. The CDR3 bases are TGTGCCAGTAGACGGGACAGGACTAATGAAAAACTGTTTTTT.

The gene calls are TRBV4-2 and TRBJ2-4, with 10 bases that match TRBD2. The germline V gene encodes CDR1 LGHNA and CDR2 YNFKEQ. This CDR3 has 15 amino acids. Trimming removed 4 bases from V and 4 bases from J; junction bases left unmatched: 4. CDR3 nucleotide sequence: TGTGCCAGCAGCCCAGGACTAGCGGAGAAAAACATTCAGTACTTC. Translation gives CASSPGLAEKNIQYF.

The rearrangement links TRBV18 to TRBJ2-1, with 15 bases identical to TRBD2. The CDR3 length is 16 residues. The germline V gene has CDR1 KGHSH and CDR2 LQKENI. The V and J ends lost 3 bases and 8 bases, in that order; junction bases with no gene match: 5. As DNA, the CDR3 is TGTGCCAGCTCACCCCCGGGACTAGCGGGGGGTGATGAGCAGTTCTTC. It is translated as CASSPPGLAGGDEQFF.

The chain joins TRBV5-6 to TRBJ1-4; D uncertain. In germline, CDR1 is SGHDT, CDR2 YYEEEE. The CDR3 length is 14 residues. Trimming shortened V by 4 bases and J by 4 bases, and 11 bases separated the two germline ends. The CDR3 loop is CASSAGSRNEKLFF. The CDR3 bases are TGTGCCAGCAGCGCCGGGAGTCGTAATGAAAAACTGTTTTTT.

This chain uses TRBV18 with TRBJ2-7; TRBD1 agrees at 12 bases. The CDR3 runs 16 residues. From germline, CDR1 is KGHSH and CDR2 LQKENI. V lost 1 base to trimming and J lost 7 bases; unmatched junction nucleotides: 8. The CDR3 region has the DNA TGTGCCAGCTCACCACGGGACAGGGGGCTATCTAGTGAGCAGTACTTC. Encoded protein: CASSPRDRGLSSEQYF.

V usage is TRBV29-1 and J usage is TRBJ1-4; 9 nucleotides agree with TRBD1. From germline, CDR1 is SQVTM and CDR2 ANQGSEA. This CDR3 contains 13 residues. V trimming: 4 bases; J trimming: 8 bases; junction bases outside the gene matches: 5. The CDR3 DNA follows: TGCAGCGTTGCCGGACAGGGGAAGGAAAAACTGTTTTTT. Its protein is CSVAGQGKEKLFF.

The genes are TRBV11-2 and TRBJ2-7; possibly TRBD1 for D (5 bases). The CDR3 length is 13 residues. The germline V and J ends were trimmed by 1 base and 7 bases, with 11 bases remaining between them. Germline CDR1 SGHAT, CDR2 FQNNGV. This CDR3 reads CASSLGPGFEQYF. The CDR3 DNA sequence: TGTGCCAGCAGCTTAGGCCCAGGGTTTGAGCAGTACTTC.